This TCR beta chain stems from a study of graft-versus-host responses after intestinal transplantation. Overall study: Induction using anti-thymocyte globulin, followed by tacrolimus and steroids for approximately three years, was given to all recipients. Findings and limits, study-wide: Within the allografts of patients who had graft-donor T cell macrochimerism, graft-versus-host to host-versus-graft clonal ratios were high.

Processing released intraepithelial and lamina propria lymphocytes from the graft tissue. Data came from immunoSEQ multiplex PCR; TCRdb stores just in-frame clones and leaves some out. The table has some 15,000 clones, roughly 60% seen once; the top ten hold 9.5% to 15%. Comments on this clone: Its antigen is still unknown.

The V end lost 2 bases, the J end lost 1 base, and 9 bases lay between the germline ends. Germline CDR1 and CDR2: MNHNY and SVGAGI (reference sequence). The CDR3 consists of 15 residues. This receptor was obtained from a human patient who received an intestinal transplant, so some T cells may come from the graft donor. This chain connects TRBV6-6 to TRBJ2-1; a possible D gene is TRBD1 (5 bases). Sequenced here: ileum tissue, sampled 524 days after transplant. The CDR3 nucleotides are TGTGCCAGCAGTTACGGGGCGTTGTCCTACAATGAGCAGTTCTTC. It is translated as CASSYGALSYNEQFF.